This T cell receptor (beta chain) was identified in a study of blood T cell repertoires in COVID-19. Study in general: Both acute and convalescent COVID-19 samples were obtained from the United States, Italy and Spain. In each case, the material was cDNA or gDNA derived from T cells, B-cell-depleted T cells, or PBMCs.

In the authors' workflow: Scientists estimated how many nucleated cells there were by amplifying reference gene primers. Libraries were prepared by immunoSEQ multiplex PCR; TCRdb keeps only in-frame clonotypes and omits some of them. V and J calls and clone size follow that table, whereas D and trimming were derived from the DNA. The sample yields 180,000 or so clones, just under 90% seen once. The CDR3 spans 18 residues. Trimming took off 4 bases at V and 0 bases at J, with 19 bases between the two ends. The germline CDR1 and CDR2 sequences are LGHNT and FRNRAP. The sequenced sample was peripheral blood. The receptor was derived from a man younger than 35 with active or convalescent COVID-19. The V call is TRBV12-5, the J call TRBJ1-5, with D unresolved. CDR3 bases: TGTGCTAGTGGTTCCCCGGGCAGCGAGGGTTATAGCAATCAGCCCCAGCATTTT. Translating it yields CASGSPGSEGYSNQPQHF. The complete variable domain, with remaining parts taken from reference TRBV12-5 and TRBJ1-5, reads DARVTQTPRHKVTEMGQEVTMRCQPILGHNTVFWYRQTMMQGLELLAYFRNRAPLDDSGMPKDRFSAEMPDATLATLKIQPSEPRDSAVYFCASGSPGSEGYSNQPQHFGDGTRLSIL.